Shown below are 9 T cell receptor beta chains from a single sample sequenced in a study of lymphopenia after photon versus proton radiotherapy (dated by TCRdb to about 2019). The library was generated by the immunoSEQ multiplex PCR assay. TCRdb holds this immuneACCESS table with in-frame rearrangements only. Some clones are missing; in checked studies, unresolved V genes explain under half, and the rest has no known cause. The sample table records about 70,000 clones; 85% to 95% of these occur just once. The leading ten clones occupy about 2.2% of the sample. The sequencing here drew on peripheral blood, taken from a patient treated with photon-based radiotherapy. The receptor source for this set is a middle-aged woman with cholangiocarcinoma.

The V gene is TRBV5-4, the J gene TRBJ2-7; the match to TRBD1 covers 8 bases. J was trimmed by 5 bases and V by 6 bases; bases with no gene match: 10. Germline V gene data show CDR1 as SGHNT and CDR2 as YYREEE (reference sequence). The CDR3 consists of 14 residues. The CDR3 protein is CASTTGQGRNEQYF. The CDR3 DNA reads TGTGCCAGCACGACCGGACAGGGAAGGAACGAGCAGTACTTC.

The CDR3 spells CASSLGMGYHEQYF. CDR3 DNA sequence: TGTGCCAGCAGCTTAGGTATGGGGTACCACGAGCAGTACTTC. The J gene is TRBJ2-7, the V gene TRBV7-2; D not resolved. V lost 1 base and J lost 5, with 12 bases in between. The V gene's germline CDR1 is SGHTA and CDR2 FQGNSA. The CDR3 has 14 residues.

This clone was seen a handful of times. The chain uses TRBV18 and TRBJ1-5; no clear D gene. CDR3 size: 12 residues. The V gene lost 3 bases and the J gene lost 9 bases, with 9 bases spanning the gap. Germline CDR1 is KGHSH and CDR2 is LQKENI. For the CDR3, the DNA is TGTGCCAGCTCACCGGACGGAGGGCCCCAGCATTTT. This translates into CASSPDGGPQHF.

Here the CDR3 reads CASSSLKEPYEQYF. The CDR3 coding sequence is TGTGCCAGCAGCTCATTAAAGGAGCCCTACGAGCAGTACTTC. This sequence joins TRBV5-4 and TRBJ2-7; D unclear. The V and J ends lost 3 bases and 2 bases respectively, with 12 bases between them. Germline CDR1 and CDR2: SGHNT and YYREEE (reference sequence). The CDR3 is made up of 14 amino acids.

The chain joins TRBV19 to TRBJ1-5; no firm D call. CDR1 and CDR2 from the germline V gene are LNHDA and SQIVND (reference sequence). V was pared by 5 bases and J by 1 base, with 12 bases between. The CDR3 sequence is 15 residues long. The CDR3 sequence: CASSRSGSSNQPQHF. The CDR3 region has the DNA TGTGCCAGTAGTCGATCAGGCTCCAGCAATCAGCCCCAGCATTTT.

The chain employs TRBV28 and TRBJ1-3; weak D call: TRBD1 (6 bases). The CDR3 loop spans 15 amino acids. V lost 6 bases and J lost 4, with 16 bases in between. Per germline, CDR1 MDHEN and CDR2 SYDVKM. CDR3 nucleotide sequence: TGTGCCAGCAGCCAAGTGGGGGGGACAGGAAACACCATATATTTT. It encodes CASSQVGGTGNTIYF.

This chain connects TRBV9 to TRBJ2-1; 9 positions match TRBD2. This CDR3 has 15 amino acids. Germline CDR1 and CDR2: SGDLS and YYNGEE. The J segment lost 8 bases and the V segment lost 0 bases, leaving 6 bases of the junction unmatched. The CDR3 DNA is TGTGCCAGCAGCGTAGGCCCACTAGCGGGCGATGAGCAGTTCTTC. This translates into CASSVGPLAGDEQFF.

The V and J genes are TRBV2 and TRBJ2-1, with 12 bases matching TRBD2. J lost 0 bases, V lost 7 bases, and 10 bases had no gene match. CDR3 length: 18 amino acids. Germline CDR1 reads SNHLY; CDR2 reads FYNNEI. The CDR3 DNA reads as TGTGCCAGCACCCGACTAGCGGGGGCCCTGAGCTCCTACAATGAGCAGTTCTTC. Amino acid sequence: CASTRLAGALSSYNEQFF.

The chain combines TRBV25-1 with TRBJ1-1; 8 bases are a match to TRBD1. J was trimmed by 7 bases and V by 2 bases; bases with no gene match: 12. The CDR3 is made up of 16 amino acids. CDR1 and CDR2 (germline): MGHDK, SYGVNS. The CDR3 nucleotides are TGTGCCAGCAGTGAAACAGCCCTGACAGGGGTCGATGAAGCTTTCTTT. It codes for CASSETALTGVDEAFF.